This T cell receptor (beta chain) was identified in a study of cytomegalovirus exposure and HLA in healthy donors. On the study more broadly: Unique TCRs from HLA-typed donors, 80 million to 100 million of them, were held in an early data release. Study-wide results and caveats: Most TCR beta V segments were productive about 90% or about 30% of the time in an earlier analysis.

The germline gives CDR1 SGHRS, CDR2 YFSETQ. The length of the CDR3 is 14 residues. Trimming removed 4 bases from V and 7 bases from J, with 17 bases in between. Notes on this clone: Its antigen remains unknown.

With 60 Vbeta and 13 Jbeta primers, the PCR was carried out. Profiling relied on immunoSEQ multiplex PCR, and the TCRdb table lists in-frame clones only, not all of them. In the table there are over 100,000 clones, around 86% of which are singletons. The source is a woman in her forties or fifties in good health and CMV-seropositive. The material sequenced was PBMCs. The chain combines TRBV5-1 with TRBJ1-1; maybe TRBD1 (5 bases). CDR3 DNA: TGCGCCAGCAGCCCACGACAGAGCTCCGTTGAAGCTTTCTTT. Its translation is CASSPRQSSVEAFF.